A single T cell receptor (beta chain) is shown here with its context. The CDR3 extends over 15 amino acids. CDR1 MNHEY and CDR2 SVGAGI come from the germline V gene. With 0 bases removed from V and 6 bases from J, the gap between germline ends came to 11 bases. This record belongs to a study of OX40 agonist ivuxolimab in advanced cancers. The protocol was immunoSEQ multiplex PCR, while the TCRdb copy is restricted to in-frame clones and leaves out a portion. The profile covers more than 55,000 clones, with around 87% appearing a single time and 3.5% to 5% taken by the ten largest. Material: CD4+ or CD8+ T cells sorted from blood, obtained in a trial of the OX40 agonist ivuxolimab. This sequence originates from an adult with an advanced solid tumor such as melanoma, head and neck, liver or kidney cancer. The V and J genes are TRBV6-5 and TRBJ1-4, with D perhaps matching TRBD1 (5 bases). The CDR3: CASSYSWGRYEKLFF. DNA for the CDR3: TGTGCCAGCAGTTACTCTTGGGGGAGGTATGAAAAACTGTTTTTT.